The clone carrying this T cell receptor (beta chain) has ten or more counts. The antigen is not known. The sample belongs to a study of post-analysis software for immune sequencing data. Whole-study context: Relapsing-remitting, secondary progressive and progressive-relapsing forms of multiple sclerosis all featured among disease courses.

CDR1 and CDR2 from the germline V gene are DFQATT and SNEGSKA (reference sequence). This CDR3 contains 13 residues. Trimming cost V 2 bases and J 2 bases; bases outside gene matches: 0. cDNA libraries for TCR beta contained unique molecular identifiers. TCRdb recomputed calls from the PCR reads with MiXCR, one row per CDR3 protein. The data hold 650,000 to 850,000 distinct CDR3 sequences, with about half observed a single time. The study, taken as a whole, reports: TRBV5-6, TRBV5-1 and TRBV20-1 were among several TRBV segments more frequent in patients than controls. Normalized Chao1 diversity was significantly lower in multiple sclerosis patients than in controls.

The chain links TRBV20-1 to TRBJ2-5; 9 nucleotides agree with TRBD2. The clonotype comes from a girl aged 10 to 17 with multiple sclerosis. Sample: blood. This CDR3 reads CSARLAGQETQYF. The CDR3 DNA follows: TGCAGTGCTAGACTAGCGGGACAAGAGACCCAGTACTTC.